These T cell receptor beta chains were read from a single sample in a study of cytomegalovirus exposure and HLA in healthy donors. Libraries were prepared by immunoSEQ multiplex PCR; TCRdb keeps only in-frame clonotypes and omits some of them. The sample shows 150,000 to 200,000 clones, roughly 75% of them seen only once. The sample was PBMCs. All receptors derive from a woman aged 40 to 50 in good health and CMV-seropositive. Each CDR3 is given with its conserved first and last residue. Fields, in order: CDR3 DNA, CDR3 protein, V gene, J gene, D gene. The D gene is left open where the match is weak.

CDR3nt: TGTGCCAGCAGCTTAGTATCTGTGTGGGGGCGAGGTGGTACTGAAGCTTTCTTT; CDR3aa: CASSLVSVWGRGGTEAFF; v_gene: TRBV7-2; j_gene: TRBJ1-1; d_gene: NA
CDR3nt: TGCGCCAGCAGCTTGGTTAGCGGGCTTTACAATGAGCAGTTCTTC; CDR3aa: CASSLVSGLYNEQFF; v_gene: TRBV5-1; j_gene: TRBJ2-1; d_gene: TRBD2
CDR3nt: TGTGCCAGCAGCCCACAGGGGGCGCGAACCACTGAAGCTTTCTTT; CDR3aa: CASSPQGARTTEAFF; v_gene: TRBV5-5; j_gene: TRBJ1-1; d_gene: TRBD1
CDR3nt: TGTGCCAGCAGCTTAAACCCCCTCGGCGAGCAGTACTTC; CDR3aa: CASSLNPLGEQYF; v_gene: TRBV7-3; j_gene: TRBJ2-7; d_gene: NA
CDR3nt: TGTTCCAGCAGCTTTAACATGAACACTGAAGCTTTCTTT; CDR3aa: CSSSFNMNTEAFF; v_gene: TRBV7-9; j_gene: TRBJ1-1; d_gene: NA
CDR3nt: TGTGCCAGCAGTGAAGACATTAACAGCCGGAAACTGTTTTTT; CDR3aa: CASSEDINSRKLFF; v_gene: TRBV2; j_gene: TRBJ1-4; d_gene: NA
CDR3nt: TGTGCCAGCAGCTTTTGGGGACCTCTAGCGGGTAGCACAGATACGCAGTATTTT; CDR3aa: CASSFWGPLAGSTDTQYF; v_gene: TRBV11-1; j_gene: TRBJ2-3; d_gene: TRBD2
CDR3nt: TGTGCCACCAGCAGAGACAGGGGATTTAGCTACACCTTC; CDR3aa: CATSRDRGFSYTF; v_gene: TRBV15; j_gene: TRBJ1-2; d_gene: NA
CDR3nt: TGTGCCAGCAGTCGTAATGGACTCAACTCTGGAAACACCATATATTTT; CDR3aa: CASSRNGLNSGNTIYF; v_gene: TRBV2; j_gene: TRBJ1-3; d_gene: NA
CDR3nt: TGTGCCAGCAGTTTAGGGACAGGGCCTCAGCCCCAGCATTTT; CDR3aa: CASSLGTGPQPQHF; v_gene: TRBV28; j_gene: TRBJ1-5; d_gene: TRBD1
CDR3nt: TGTGCCAGCAGCTTAGTTCCCGGTCGTGGAGCGGAGACCCAGTACTTC; CDR3aa: CASSLVPGRGAETQYF; v_gene: TRBV7-8; j_gene: TRBJ2-5; d_gene: NA
CDR3nt: TGTGCCTGTTCCAGGGGGGATGAAAAACTGTTTTTT; CDR3aa: CACSRGDEKLFF; v_gene: TRBV30; j_gene: TRBJ1-4; d_gene: TRBD1
CDR3nt: TGTGCCAGCAGGTCGGGGGGCGCTAACACTGAAGCTTTCTTT; CDR3aa: CASRSGGANTEAFF; v_gene: TRBV28; j_gene: TRBJ1-1; d_gene: NA
CDR3nt: TGTGCCAGCAGCCAGAGACAGGGGAGCACAGATACGCAGTATTTT; CDR3aa: CASSQRQGSTDTQYF; v_gene: TRBV2; j_gene: TRBJ2-3; d_gene: TRBD1